At least ten counts were recorded for the clone carrying this T cell receptor (beta chain). Its antigen is unidentified. CDR3 length: 17 amino acids. The V gene's germline CDR1 is SGHVS and CDR2 FNYEAQ. J gave up 5 bases and V 8 bases, and 17 bases lay outside the gene matches. Researchers amplified the TCR beta CDR3 regions from RNA transcripts. TCR CDR3 regions were first amplified by RT-PCR with HTBI primers. TCRdb reprocessed the multiplex PCR reads via MiXCR and lists one record per CDR3 protein. The sample records a few hundred thousand distinct CDR3 sequences, around 15% being singletons. This entry is derived from a study of T cells in Graves' hyperthyroidism and ophthalmopathy. Study results and caveats: The model anticipated ophthalmopathy a median about 7.1 months pre-onset. Ophthalmopathy could be told apart from stable hyperthyroidism with a 13 V-J model.

V and J are TRBV7-6 and TRBJ2-1, with 8 bases that match TRBD2. Sequenced input: blood. The sequence was collected from a woman aged 40 to 55 with Graves' hyperthyroidism. The CDR3 DNA reads TGTGCCAGCTCCCCGTCTCGAGGCCTAGCGGGCGACAATGAGCAGTTCTTC. It yields the protein CASSPSRGLAGDNEQFF.